The entry below gives a single T cell receptor beta chain sequence along with its context. Its antigen is currently unknown. The study drew the donors from its approximately 110-subject validation cohort, separate from the approximately 700-subject first cohort. Sequenced by immunoSEQ multiplex PCR; TCRdb stores in-frame clones only, minus some. This sample has some 160,000 clones; more than 70% occur once, and the top ten carry approximately 3.1%. This sample is part of a study of cytomegalovirus exposure and HLA in healthy donors. Whole-study findings and limits: Reported performance of the classifier showed diagnosis of cytomegalovirus status with high specificity and sensitivity. According to a subsequent analysis, TCR clusters from the first cohort were inclined to appear together in the 90 to 150 validation repertoires. Specificity for CMV antigens was confirmed in vitro for a few of the CMV-associated chains.

Per the germline V gene, CDR1 is SGHRS and CDR2 is YFSETQ. The CDR3 is 12 residues long. V gave up 0 bases and J gave up 12 bases, with 12 bases separating them. What was sequenced was PBMCs. The V call is TRBV5-1, the J call TRBJ2-5; weak D call: TRBD2 (6 bases). This TCR came from a man aged 18-30 years in good health and CMV-seronegative. CDR3 protein: CASSLDSGDEYF. The CDR3 nucleotides read TGCGCCAGCAGCTTGGATTCGGGGGACGAGTACTTC. Supplemented by reference TRBV5-1 and TRBJ2-5, the full variable domain reads KAGVTQTPRYLIKTRGQQVTLSCSPISGHRSVSWYQQTPGQGLQFLFEYFSETQRNKGNFPGRFSGRQFSNSRSEMNVSTLELGDSALYLCASSLDSGDEYFGPGTRLLVL.